The rows below give T cell receptor beta chains drawn from one sample of a study of radiotherapy plus CTLA-4 blockade in lung cancer. TCRdb's copy holds only in-frame clones and misses some; the assay was immunoSEQ multiplex PCR. The sample consists of tens of thousands of clones, more than 75% of them appearing once. This specimen consisted of peripheral blood, obtained from a patient treated with radiotherapy plus ipilimumab. The receptors originated from a human donor with non-small cell lung cancer who had stable disease on radiotherapy plus ipilimumab. CDR3s include the opening cysteine and the closing phenylalanine or tryptophan. The D gene is left open where the match is weak. The listing skips clone size in some rows; elsewhere it reads once, few, many or a size class.

TGTGCCAGCAGTGACGTTTGGGACGTGGGAACGATTGAAGCTTTCTTT | CASSDVWDVGTIEAFF | TRBJ1-1 | TRBV6-4 | - | -
TGTGCCAGCAGTGAAGCGGTGGAGGGAACAACTGGAAACACCATATATTTT | CASSEAVEGTTGNTIYF | TRBJ1-3 | TRBV6-1 | - | -
TGTGCCAGCAGCTTAGTTGGTAGGGTCAGAAACACTGAAGCTTTCTTT | CASSLVGRVRNTEAFF | TRBJ1-1 | TRBV7-8 | - | -
TGTGCCAGCAGCCGACAGGGGGCTAATGAAAAACTGTTTTTT | CASSRQGANEKLFF | TRBJ1-4 | TRBV9 | TRBD1 | -
TGCGCCAGCAGCCGGGACCCGAACCCCCATCAGCCCCAGCATTTT | CASSRDPNPHQPQHF | TRBJ1-5 | TRBV4-1 | - | -
TGTGCCAGTCAAGGACAGGCGTACACCGGGGAGCTGTTTTTT | CASQGQAYTGELFF | TRBJ2-2 | TRBV28 | TRBD1 | few
TGTGCCTCGGGATCCACAGGAGGGAATCAGCCCCAGCATTTT | CASGSTGGNQPQHF | TRBJ1-5 | TRBV19 | - | -
TGTGCCAGCAGTTTACCCAGGAACTATGGCTACACCTTC | CASSLPRNYGYTF | TRBJ1-2 | TRBV28 | - | -
TGCGCCAGCAGCCGGGGGGACAGCTCTGGAAACACCATATATTTT | CASSRGDSSGNTIYF | TRBJ1-3 | TRBV5-1 | TRBD1 | -
TGTGCCAGCAGTGAAACAGGGGGTCATGGCTACACCTTC | CASSETGGHGYTF | TRBJ1-2 | TRBV2 | TRBD1 | few